This TCR beta chain originates from a study of blood T cell repertoires in COVID-19. For the study at large: PBMCs, B-cell-depleted T cells, or T cells provided the cDNA or gDNA that made up the material.

Under the authors' procedure: Amplification of reference gene primers provided the estimated nucleated cell counts. Measured with immunoSEQ multiplex PCR; TCRdb has only the in-frame clones, and not every one. That table furnishes V, J and clone size, whereas the DNA furnished D and trimming. The repertoire has 250,000 to 350,000 clones, nearly 90% of them found once; the top ten carry around 1.7%. The study drew participants aged about 18 to 89 years from some 24 US areas. Researchers sorted participants into cohorts using their self-reported clinical history. Germline CDR1 is SGDLS and CDR2 is YYNGEE. This CDR3 comprises 14 residues. V gave up 0 bases and J gave up 6 bases, with 13 bases separating them.

The sequencing sample was made of PBMCs or T cells enriched from blood (not recorded which). This sequence was found in a woman aged 18-29 years with acute COVID-19. The chain couples TRBV9 to TRBJ2-7; D perhaps matches TRBD2 (6 bases). Written as DNA, the CDR3 is TGTGCCAGCAGCGTAGGGCCGGGAGAGGGCGAGCAGTACTTC. Protein: CASSVGPGEGEQYF. The whole variable domain, remainder taken from reference TRBV9 and TRBJ2-7, is DSGVTQTPKHLITATGQRVTLRCSPRSGDLSVYWYQQSLDQGLQFLIQYYNGEERAKGNILERFSAQQFPDLHSELNLSSLELGDSALYFCASSVGPGEGEQYFGPGTRLTVT.